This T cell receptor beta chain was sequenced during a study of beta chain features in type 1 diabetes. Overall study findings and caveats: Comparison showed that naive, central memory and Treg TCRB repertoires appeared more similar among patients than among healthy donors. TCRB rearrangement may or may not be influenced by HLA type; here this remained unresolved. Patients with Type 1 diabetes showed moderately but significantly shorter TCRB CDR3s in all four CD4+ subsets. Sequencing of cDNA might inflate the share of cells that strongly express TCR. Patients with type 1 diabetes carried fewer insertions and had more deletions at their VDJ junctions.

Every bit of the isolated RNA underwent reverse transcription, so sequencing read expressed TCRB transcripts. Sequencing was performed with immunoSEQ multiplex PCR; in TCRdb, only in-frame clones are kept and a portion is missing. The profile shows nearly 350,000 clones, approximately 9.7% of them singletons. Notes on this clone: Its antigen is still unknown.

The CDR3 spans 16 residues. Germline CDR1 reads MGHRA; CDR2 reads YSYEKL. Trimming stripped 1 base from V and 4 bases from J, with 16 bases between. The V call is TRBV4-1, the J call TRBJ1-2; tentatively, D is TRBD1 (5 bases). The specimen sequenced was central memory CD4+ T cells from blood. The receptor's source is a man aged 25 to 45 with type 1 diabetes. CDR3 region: CASSQGTAGIGYGYTF. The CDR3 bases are TGCGCCAGCAGCCAAGGGACCGCAGGGATAGGCTATGGCTACACCTTC.